The 10 T cell receptor beta chains reported below all come from one sample, sequenced in a study of blood T cell repertoires in COVID-19. Assay used: immunoSEQ multiplex PCR; TCRdb lists only in-frame clones, some missing. The sample contains about 270,000 clones, approximately 89% of which appear only once. The specimen was PBMCs or T cells enriched from blood (not recorded which). These receptors were taken from a woman aged 60-70 years who had recovered from COVID-19.

CDR3 sequence (DNA): TGTGCCAGCAGTGCAGGGGGCTATAATGAAGCTTTCTTT. Translated, it gives CASSAGGYNEAFF. V usage is TRBV28 and J usage is TRBJ1-1; 8 bases are a match to TRBD1. The ends lost 5 bases at V and 7 bases at J; junction bases unmatched: 6. Germline loops: CDR1 MDHEN, CDR2 SYDVKM. This CDR3 is built from 13 residues.

The V call is TRBV3-1 (or the pseudogene TRBV3-2), the J call TRBJ2-7, with a possible D match to TRBD2 (6 bases). V was clipped by 4 bases and J by 7 bases, with 11 bases between them. The CDR3 is made up of 12 amino acids. Germline loops: CDR1 LGHDT, CDR2 YNNKEL (reference sequence). The CDR3 loop is CASSPRRGEQYF. The CDR3 nucleotides are TGTGCCAGCAGCCCGAGACGGGGGGAGCAGTACTTC.

The table lists this clone with a few counts. This rearrangement joins TRBV6-6 to TRBJ2-7; a possible D gene is TRBD2 (6 bases). Germline V gene lookup returns CDR1 MNHNY and CDR2 SVGAGI (reference sequence). The CDR3 is 17 residues long. V was cut by 5 bases and J by 4 bases, with 24 bases left in between. The CDR3 region has the DNA TGTGCCAGCAGTCCGACCGAGCCGGGACGGGGGTCTTACGAGCAGTACTTC. Amino acids: CASSPTEPGRGSYEQYF.

The gene calls are TRBV5-1 and TRBJ1-1; tentative D call: TRBD1 (5 bases). CDR3 size: 13 residues. V shed 2 bases and J shed 3 bases, with 8 bases lying between them. Germline loops: CDR1 SGHRS, CDR2 YFSETQ. The CDR3 region is CASSFGGDTEAFF. DNA of the CDR3: TGCGCCAGCAGCTTTGGGGGGGACACTGAAGCTTTCTTT.

The chain's CDR3 is CASSIRGPNSGNTIYF. The DNA of the CDR3 is TGTGCCAGTAGTATTCGAGGCCCGAACTCTGGAAACACCATATATTTT. V and J are TRBV19 and TRBJ1-3, with unresolved D. The germline gives CDR1 LNHDA, CDR2 SQIVND (reference sequence). This CDR3 has 16 amino acids. V lost 3 bases to trimming and J lost 0 bases, with 12 bases between them.

The rearrangement uses TRBV7-3 and TRBJ2-2, with a tentative D call TRBD1 (5 bases). This CDR3 is 15 amino acids long. Trimming cost V 5 bases and J 3 bases, with 13 bases left between them. The germline V gene encodes CDR1 SGHTA and CDR2 FQGTGA. Written as DNA, the CDR3 is TGTGCCAGCAGCCCGAGGACAAGTTACACCGGGGAGCTGTTTTTT. This codes for CASSPRTSYTGELFF. Together with reference TRBV7-3 and TRBJ2-2, the CDR3 gives the full variable domain: GAGVSQTPSNKVTEKGKYVELRCDPISGHTALYWYRQSLGQGPEFLIYFQGTGAADDSGLPNDRFFAVRPEGSVSTLKIQRTERGDSAVYLCASSPRTSYTGELFFGEGSRLTVL.

V is TRBV11-1 and J is TRBJ1-1; 11 nucleotides line up with TRBD1. V shed 4 bases, J shed 5 bases, and the junction held 6 bases outside the gene matches. This CDR3 contains 15 residues. The germline CDR1 and CDR2 sequences are SGHAT and FQDESV (reference sequence). CDR3 bases: TGTGCCAGCAGCTCGGGACAGGGGGTTAGGACTGAAGCTTTCTTT. Translating it yields CASSSGQGVRTEAFF.

This sequence joins TRBV5-1 and TRBJ2-7; D gene uncertain. CDR3 size: 11 residues. Trimming cost V 3 bases and J 5 bases, with 6 bases left between them. The V gene's germline CDR1 is SGHRS and CDR2 YFSETQ. CDR3: CASSYLDEQYF. The CDR3 nucleotides are TGCGCCAGCAGCTATCTCGACGAGCAGTACTTC.

This sequence joins TRBV11-2 and TRBJ2-3; no clear D gene. Germline loops: CDR1 SGHAT, CDR2 FQNNGV. This CDR3 has 12 amino acids. Trimming shortened V by 1 base and J by 4 bases, and 3 bases separated the two germline ends. The CDR3 sequence is CASSLAADTQYF. CDR3 nucleotides: TGTGCCAGCAGCTTAGCGGCAGATACGCAGTATTTT.

V and J are TRBV2 and TRBJ1-3; TRBD1 is a possible D gene (5 bases). V was pared by 4 bases and J by 3 bases, with 10 bases between. Germline V gene data show CDR1 as SNHLY and CDR2 as FYNNEI. CDR3 size: 14 residues. CDR3 protein: CASSGTHGGNTIYF. CDR3 in DNA: TGTGCCAGCAGTGGGACACACGGTGGAAACACCATATATTTT.